This T cell receptor beta chain is drawn from a study of blood T cell repertoires in COVID-19. Assay used: immunoSEQ multiplex PCR; TCRdb lists only in-frame clones, some missing. This table holds 70,000 to 85,000 clones, about 88% found once. The material sequenced was peripheral blood. The source of this sequence is a man aged 65 to 79 with active or convalescent COVID-19.

Here the CDR3 reads CASTQGPGGHQPEAFF. DNA for the CDR3: TGTGCCAGTACCCAGGGCCCGGGGGGACATCAACCTGAAGCTTTCTTT. V usage is TRBV19 and J usage is TRBJ1-1; tentative D call: TRBD1 (6 bases). CDR1 is LNHDA, CDR2 SQIVND, per germline (reference sequence). The CDR3 runs 16 residues. V lost 7 bases to trimming and J lost 6 bases, with 24 bases between them.